Listed here are 21 T cell receptor beta chains from one sample, sequenced in a study of T cell repertoires in cytomegalovirus infection. TCRdb reprocessed the reads via MiXCR and lists one record per CDR3 protein. Here the sample spans approximately 550,000 distinct CDR3 sequences, approximately 15% being singletons. Sequences were obtained from CD8+ T cells from PBMCs. The receptors originated from a human donor in good health (CMV status not recorded). Some clones in this sample may be carry-over from other donors' samples.

The chain links TRBV4-1 to TRBJ2-1, with D possibly being TRBD1 or TRBD2 (5 bases each). Trimming pared 2 bases from V and 6 bases from J, leaving 20 bases between. The CDR3 has 17 residues. Germline CDR1 MGHRA, CDR2 YSYEKL. CDR3 residues: CASSQMPSRGATNEQFF. The CDR3 region has the DNA TGCGCCAGCAGCCAAATGCCCTCGAGGGGAGCGACCAATGAGCAGTTCTTC.

This clonotype was detected a few times. The chain joins TRBV18 to TRBJ2-7; 7 nucleotides align to TRBD1. There are 14 residues in the CDR3. The V gene end was trimmed by 6 bases and the J gene end by 1 base; junction bases not matched to a gene: 6. CDR1 is KGHSH, CDR2 LQKENI, per germline. CDR3 protein: CASSQQGISYEQYF. The CDR3 nucleotides are TGTGCCAGCTCGCAACAGGGGATTTCCTACGAGCAGTACTTC.

A word on this clonotype: At one end the junction does not follow the germline gene, possibly because of a read error. The rearrangement links TRBV28 to TRBJ2-6, with D tentatively TRBD2 (6 bases). Germline V gene data show CDR1 as MDHEN and CDR2 as SYDVKM. The CDR3 sequence is 18 residues long. The CDR3 coding sequence is TGTGCCAACAGTGGACTCCGGGACTTGGGAACTGGGGCCAACGTCCTGACTTTC. Protein product: CANSGLRDLGTGANVLTF.

This clonotype was detected many times. The chain uses TRBV7-2 and TRBJ1-5; 8 bases align to TRBD1. The V gene's germline CDR1 is SGHTA and CDR2 FQGNSA. J gave up 3 bases and V 5 bases, and 6 bases lay outside the gene matches. The CDR3 consists of 15 residues. CDR3 sequence (DNA): TGTGCCAGCAGCATTATGACAGGGGCCAATCAGCCCCAGCATTTT. Translation: CASSIMTGANQPQHF.

This clonotype was counted between two and nine times. This chain uses TRBV20-1 with TRBJ1-2; D unresolved. V lost 7 bases, J lost 8 bases, and 5 bases lay in between. The germline CDR1 and CDR2 sequences are DFQATT and SNEGSKA (reference sequence). The CDR3 covers 8 residues. The CDR3 reads CSDEGYTF. CDR3 DNA sequence: TGCAGTGACGAGGGCTACACCTTC.

The sample holds many counts of this clonotype. The chain employs TRBV19 and TRBJ1-5; D remains ambiguous. V was trimmed by 10 bases and J by 0 bases, leaving 25 bases between them. CDR3 length equals 18 residues. Looked up from germline, CDR1 is LNHDA and CDR2 is SQIVND (reference sequence). In DNA, the CDR3 is TGTGCCACCCGCCCCGGCGCCGGGCCGCCATATAGCAATCAGCCCCAGCATTTT. Residues: CATRPGAGPPYSNQPQHF.

The chain uses TRBV7-9 and TRBJ2-6, with D possibly TRBD1 on 5 matching bases. With 4 bases removed from V and 4 bases from J, the gap between germline ends came to 8 bases. This CDR3 contains 14 residues. Germline CDR1 reads SEHNR; CDR2 reads FQNEAQ (reference sequence). CDR3 DNA: TGTGCCAGCAGCTCTCCAGGGGGGGCCAACGTCCTGACTTTC. It is translated as CASSSPGGANVLTF.

This clonotype was counted ten times or more. The chain combines TRBV6-5 with TRBJ2-7, with no clear D. The CDR3 totals 13 residues. Trimming took 0 bases from V and 6 from J, leaving 9 bases between them. Per germline, CDR1 MNHEY and CDR2 SVGAGI. The DNA for the CDR3 is TGTGCCAGCAGTTACTCGGCTCTGCGCGAGCAGTACTTC. Translation gives CASSYSALREQYF.

This clonotype was recorded a few times. The chain has TRBV29-1 and TRBJ2-1; 8 nucleotides agree with TRBD2. Germline loops: CDR1 SQVTM, CDR2 ANQGSEA. The CDR3 loop spans 13 amino acids. V lost 4 bases and J lost 6; bases outside the gene matches: 5. As DNA, the CDR3 is TGCAGCGTTGGGGCGGGAGGCGGCAATGAGCAGTTCTTC. Encoded protein: CSVGAGGGNEQFF.

In its sample, this clonotype was seen many times. The chain carries TRBV5-5 and TRBJ2-1, with D perhaps matching TRBD1 or TRBD2 (5 bases each). This CDR3 has 15 amino acids. Between the trimmed V and J ends, which lost 0 bases and 6 bases, there was a span of 13 bases. The germline gives CDR1 SGHKS, CDR2 YYEKEE (reference sequence). Written as DNA, the CDR3 is TGTGCCAGCAGCTTGGGACAGCTCCGGGGCAATGAGCAGTTCTTC. Translated: CASSLGQLRGNEQFF. The full variable domain, rest sourced from reference TRBV5-5 and TRBJ2-1, is DAGVTQSPTHLIKTRGQQVTLRCSPISGHKSVSWYQQVLGQGPQFIFQYYEKEERGRGNFPDRFSARQFPNYSSELNVNALLLGDSALYLCASSLGQLRGNEQFFGPGTRLTVL.

In its sample, this clonotype was seen many times. This chain links TRBV27 with TRBJ1-1; D might be TRBD1 (5 bases). Trimming shortened V by 4 bases and J by 2 bases, and 11 bases separated the two germline ends. Per germline, CDR1 MNHEY and CDR2 SMNVEV (reference sequence). This CDR3 is built from 14 residues. DNA of the CDR3: TGTGCCAGCAGTTCGCGGGGGGAAAACACTGAAGCTTTCTTT. This translates into CASSSRGENTEAFF.

This chain uses TRBV11-2 with TRBJ2-3, with D uncertain. CDR1 is SGHAT and CDR2 is FQNNGV in the germline V gene. V gave up 2 bases and J gave up 11 bases, with 20 bases separating them. This CDR3 has 15 amino acids. The CDR3: CASSLPPARAVGQYF. In DNA, the CDR3 is TGTGCCAGCAGCTTACCTCCTGCCCGGGCCGTAGGGCAGTATTTT.

V usage is TRBV27 and J usage is TRBJ1-2, with D possibly TRBD1 on 5 matching bases. Germline-derived CDR1 and CDR2 are MNHEY and SMNVEV (reference sequence). The V end was cut by 5 bases, the J end by 3 bases, with 13 bases between. The CDR3 runs 14 residues. The CDR3 nucleotides read TGTGCCAGCAGTACCCGGGACGGGTACTATGGCTACACCTTC. This sequence encodes CASSTRDGYYGYTF.

CDR3 in amino acids: CASSNKGIGTYEQYF. Here the CDR3 DNA reads TGTGCCAGTAGTAACAAAGGCATAGGTACCTACGAGCAGTACTTC. The rearrangement uses TRBV19 and TRBJ2-7; D unclear. V lost 4 bases to trimming and J lost 2 bases, with 15 bases between them. The CDR3 runs 15 residues. CDR1 and CDR2 (germline): LNHDA, SQIVND (reference sequence).

Many counts were recorded for this clonotype. The rearrangement uses TRBV12-5 and TRBJ2-1; a possible D gene is TRBD1 (5 bases). The CDR3 has 14 amino acids. Germline CDR1 LGHNT, CDR2 FRNRAP. V shed 5 bases and J shed 4 bases, with 12 bases lying between them. The CDR3 bases are TGTGCTAGTGGTAGGGGCTCCCTTTACAATGAGCAGTTCTTC. Its translation is CASGRGSLYNEQFF. The complete variable domain, with remaining parts taken from reference TRBV12-5 and TRBJ2-1, reads DARVTQTPRHKVTEMGQEVTMRCQPILGHNTVFWYRQTMMQGLELLAYFRNRAPLDDSGMPKDRFSAEMPDATLATLKIQPSEPRDSAVYFCASGRGSLYNEQFFGPGTRLTVL.

The table lists this clonotype with a few counts. The chain links TRBV28 to TRBJ2-7; TRBD1 might be the D (5 bases). CDR3 length: 15 residues. CDR1 is MDHEN and CDR2 is SYDVKM in the germline V gene. With 3 bases removed from V and 3 bases from J, the gap between germline ends came to 15 bases. CDR3 coding DNA: TGTGCCAGCAGTTTTAAGAGACAGACGTTCTACGAGCAGTACTTC. As protein: CASSFKRQTFYEQYF.

A few counts support this clonotype. V usage is TRBV7-9 and J usage is TRBJ2-3; TRBD2 is a possible D gene (5 bases). Germline CDR1 and CDR2: SEHNR and FQNEAQ (reference sequence). This CDR3 spans 16 amino acids. V dropped 1 base and J dropped 2 bases, with 13 bases sitting between them. In nucleotides, the CDR3 is TGTGCCAGCAGCTTAGGGATAGCGACGGACACAGATACGCAGTATTTT. Protein product: CASSLGIATDTDTQYF.

This clonotype has only a few counts. J is TRBJ2-7 and V is TRBV6-5; D perhaps matches TRBD2 (6 bases). The germline V gene has CDR1 MNHEY and CDR2 SVGAGI. The V and J ends lost 0 bases and 0 bases respectively, with 12 bases between them. The CDR3 spans 16 residues. In DNA, the CDR3 is TGTGCCAGCAGTTACTCGAAGGTTAGCGGCTCCTACGAGCAGTACTTC. Amino acid sequence: CASSYSKVSGSYEQYF.

Many counts were recorded for this clonotype. CDR3 loop: CASSRQDLTAKNIQYF. The DNA for the CDR3 is TGTGCCAGCAGCAGACAGGACCTTACCGCCAAAAACATTCAGTACTTC. The V gene is TRBV6-5, the J gene TRBJ2-4; weak D call: TRBD1 (6 bases). Per the germline V gene, CDR1 is MNHEY and CDR2 is SVGAGI. With 6 bases removed from V and 1 base from J, the gap between germline ends came to 16 bases. The length of the CDR3 is 16 residues.

V is TRBV7-4 and J is TRBJ2-7, with D possibly TRBD1 on 7 matching bases. The germline V gene encodes CDR1 SGHVT and CDR2 SQSDAQ. V was cut by 6 bases and J by 4 bases, with 19 bases left in between. This CDR3 has 15 amino acids. CDR3 sequence: CASRPRARGDYEQYF. In DNA, the CDR3 is TGTGCCAGCAGACCCAGAGCCAGGGGGGATTACGAGCAGTACTTC.

This clonotype was picked up many times. The chain employs TRBV7-9 and TRBJ2-6; 8 bases line up with TRBD1. CDR3 length: 18 amino acids. The germline gives CDR1 SEHNR, CDR2 FQNEAQ (reference sequence). The ends lost 3 bases at V and 0 bases at J; junction bases unmatched: 7. As DNA, the CDR3 is TGTGCCAGCAGCTTGCGAGACAGGGGACGCTCTGGGGCCAACGTCCTGACTTTC. Translated: CASSLRDRGRSGANVLTF.